This TCR beta chain was recorded in a study of T cell responses to AZD1222 COVID-19 vaccine. As for this clone: The DNA is omitted, as the CDR3 cannot be located on it reliably, and the CDR3 follows TCRdb's listing.

A total of 16 residues make up the CDR3, ends included. The protocol was immunoSEQ multiplex PCR, while the TCRdb copy is restricted to in-frame clones and leaves out a portion. The sample has roughly 84,000 clones, approximately 90% seen once. Specimen: peripheral blood, collected on day 0 of AZD1222 vaccination. The TCR comes from an adult in good health. J is TRBJ1-2 and V is TRBV21-1; TRBD1 is taken as the D call from the table, unchecked against the DNA. TRBV21-1 is a pseudogene locus. The CDR3 sequence: CASSKDVAGGIDGYTF.